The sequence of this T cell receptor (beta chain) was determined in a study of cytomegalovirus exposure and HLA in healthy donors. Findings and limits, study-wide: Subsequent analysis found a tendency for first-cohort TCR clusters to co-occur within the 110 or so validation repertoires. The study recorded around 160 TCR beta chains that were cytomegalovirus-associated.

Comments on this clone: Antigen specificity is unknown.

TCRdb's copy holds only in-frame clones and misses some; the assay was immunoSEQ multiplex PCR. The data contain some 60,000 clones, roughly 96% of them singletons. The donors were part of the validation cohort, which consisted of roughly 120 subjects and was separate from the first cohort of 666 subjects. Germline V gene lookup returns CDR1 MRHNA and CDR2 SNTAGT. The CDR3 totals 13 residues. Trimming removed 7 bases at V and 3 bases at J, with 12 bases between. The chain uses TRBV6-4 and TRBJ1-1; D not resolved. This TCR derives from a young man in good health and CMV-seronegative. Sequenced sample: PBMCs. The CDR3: CASIVVGDTEAFF. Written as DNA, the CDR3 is TGTGCCAGCATTGTCGTCGGGGACACTGAAGCTTTCTTT.